A selection of T cell receptor beta chains follows, all from one sample in a study of shared clonotypes between healthy human individuals. Measured with immunoSEQ multiplex PCR; TCRdb has only the in-frame clones, and not every one. The table records more than 2,000,000 clones, more than 85% of them present only once. The specimen was naive CD4+ T cells from PBMCs. The receptors originated from a young man in good health. Some clones in this sample may be carry-over from other donors' samples. Both conserved end residues are part of each CDR3. The order of the fields is clone size, J gene, V gene, CDR3 protein. Where a row states a size, it is once, few, many or the class of an expanded clone; other rows omit it.

- | TRBJ2-7 | TRBV28 | CASGSLEQYF
- | TRBJ2-7 | TRBV18 | CASSPRADPGYEQYF
- | TRBJ2-3 | TRBV7-3 | CASSPLTGGLTDTQYF
- | TRBJ2-7 | TRBV27 | CASRRASGISYEQYF
- | TRBJ2-7 | TRBV19 | CASSPGQGDEQYF
few | TRBJ1-1 | TRBV7-2 | CASSLGTGDTEAFF
- | TRBJ1-3 | TRBV27 | CASSFAGGWDTIYF
- | TRBJ2-3 | TRBV5-1 | CASSKDPSDTQYF
- | TRBJ1-6 | TRBV7-8 | CASRGEEVSPLHF
- | TRBJ2-7 | TRBV5-3 | CARSLVASGPYEQYF
- | TRBJ2-1 | TRBV9 | CATHPGASGKPVNEQFF
- | TRBJ2-7 | TRBV19 | CASSIHKTYEQYF
- | TRBJ2-3 | TRBV6-5 | CASSSGTRGTDTQYF